The sequence of this TCR beta chain was determined in a study of radiotherapy plus CTLA-4 blockade in lung cancer. Germline CDR1 SQVTM, CDR2 ANQGSEA. V shed 7 bases, J shed 6 bases, and the junction held 6 bases outside the gene matches. The CDR3 is 13 residues long. The table lists this clone with a few counts. The table came from immunoSEQ multiplex PCR; TCRdb's copy has only in-frame clones and leaves some out. The data contain about 46,000 clones, 65% to 80% of them seen just once; the ten biggest clones take up roughly 2.4%. The origin of this receptor is a human donor with non-small cell lung cancer whose response to radiotherapy plus ipilimumab could not be evaluated. This chain joins TRBV29-1 and TRBJ2-3; 11 bases fit TRBD1. The sequences come from peripheral blood, collected from a patient treated with radiotherapy plus ipilimumab. The CDR3 reads CSAGTGGPDTQYF. The CDR3 nucleotides are TGCAGCGCCGGGACAGGGGGTCCTGATACGCAGTATTTT.